The 31 T cell receptor beta chains in this list originate from one sample, sequenced in a study of T cells in Graves' hyperthyroidism and ophthalmopathy (dated by TCRdb to between 2018 and 2021). The library relied on multiplex PCR. Sequencing instrument: Illumina HiSeq 2000. The TCR beta CDR3 regions were amplified from RNA transcripts. The first round of RT-PCR for the TCR CDR3 was performed with the HTBI primer set and the Qiagen OneStep RT-PCR kit. TCRdb reworked the public reads: Q25 trimming with fastp, MiXCR clone assembly, productive beta chains retained. All rows with the same CDR3 protein become a single entry with the most common DNA and genes. The sample has over 700,000 distinct CDR3 sequences on record, around 40% of them singletons. The ten largest clones represent roughly 31% of the sample. The source material was blood. All receptors come from a middle-aged woman with Graves' hyperthyroidism.

In this sample, this clonotype turned up many times. The chain links TRBV19 to TRBJ2-7, with D maybe TRBD1 (6 bases). This CDR3 spans 15 amino acids. The germline gives CDR1 LNHDA, CDR2 SQIVND (reference sequence). V gave up 5 bases and J gave up 3 bases, with 17 bases separating them. This CDR3 reads CASSFWGQKDYEQYF. In DNA form, the CDR3 reads TGTGCCAGTAGTTTTTGGGGGCAGAAGGACTACGAGCAGTACTTC.

To note about this clonotype: A clone one base away is much larger, so this may be a read error. The rearrangement uses TRBV7-8 and TRBJ2-7; no firm D call. CDR3 length: 15 residues. CDR1 and CDR2 (germline): SGHVS, FQNEAQ. Trimming shortened V by 1 base and J by 0 bases, and 10 bases separated the two germline ends. The DNA for the CDR3 is TGTGCCAGCAGCTTAGATACTTCCTTCTCCTACGAGCAGTACTTC. Amino acid sequence: CASSLDTSFSYEQYF.

In its sample, this clonotype was seen many times. One end of the junction fails to match germline, which may point to a read error. The J gene is TRBJ1-2, the V gene TRBV29-1; no clear D gene. The CDR3 extends over 13 amino acids. Germline assignment: CDR1 SQVTM and CDR2 ANQGSEA. The CDR3 reads CSIEEKGDYGYTF. CDR3 DNA sequence: TGCAGCATTGAAGAAAAGGGCGACTATGGCTACACCTTC.

This clonotype was found many times. The chain combines TRBV2 with TRBJ1-5, with D perhaps TRBD1 (5 bases). Germline CDR1 is SNHLY and CDR2 is FYNNEI. V shed 6 bases and J shed 1 base, with 10 bases lying between them. The CDR3 loop spans 14 amino acids. CDR3 nucleotide sequence: TGTGCCAGCAGCCAGGGCTCAAGCAATCAGCCCCAGCATTTT. Translation: CASSQGSSNQPQHF. The full variable domain, rest sourced from reference TRBV2 and TRBJ1-5, is EPEVTQTPSHQVTQMGQEVILRCVPISNHLYFYWYRQILGQKVEFLVSFYNNEISEKSEIFDDQFSVERPDGSNFTLKIRSTKLEDSAMYFCASSQGSSNQPQHFGDGTRLSIL.

This clonotype was observed many times. This CDR3 is CASSWNRVAEAFF. The CDR3 coding sequence is TGTGCCAGCAGTTGGAACAGGGTAGCTGAAGCTTTCTTT. The rearrangement links TRBV12-3 or TRBV12-4 to TRBJ1-1, with a possible D match to TRBD1 (6 bases). V shed 4 bases and J shed 6 bases, with 12 bases lying between them. This CDR3 has 13 residues.

In its sample, this clonotype was seen a few times. This chain joins TRBV29-1 and TRBJ2-3, with D possibly being TRBD1 (6 bases). The CDR3 runs 12 residues. CDR1 is SQVTM and CDR2 is ANQGSEA in the germline V gene. Deletions cut 6 bases from V and 5 bases from J, with 12 bases between. CDR3 residues: CSVDSNKDTQYF. The CDR3 nucleotides are TGCAGCGTGGACAGTAACAAAGATACGCAGTATTTT.

Concerning this clonotype itself: A read error may produce the germline difference seen at one junction end. The chain couples TRBV3-1 to TRBJ1-5; 10 nucleotides agree with TRBD1. Germline CDR1 LGHDT, CDR2 YNNKEL (reference sequence). There are 15 residues in the CDR3. CDR3 in DNA: TGTGTCAGCAGCCAAGGGACAGGGGAAAATCAGCCCCAGCATTTT. Amino acids: CVSSQGTGENQPQHF.

The chain uses TRBV6-5 and TRBJ1-5; TRBD1 matches at 10 bases. The germline V gene has CDR1 MNHEY and CDR2 SVGAGI. The CDR3 is 16 amino acids. V was clipped by 1 base and J by 5 bases; unmatched bases: 5. The chain's CDR3 is CASSYYQDRGYQPQHF. The DNA of the CDR3 is TGTGCCAGCAGTTACTACCAGGACAGGGGGTATCAGCCCCAGCATTTT.

This clonotype was detected many times. This rearrangement joins TRBV9 to TRBJ2-2, with D uncertain. Germline V gene sequence: CDR1 SGDLS, CDR2 YYNGEE. CDR3 size: 12 residues. V lost 0 bases to trimming and J lost 7 bases, with 4 bases between them. CDR3 nucleotides: TGTGCCAGCAGCGTAGTAGGCGGGGAGCTGTTTTTT. This encodes CASSVVGGELFF.

The chain couples TRBV25-1 to TRBJ2-7, with a tentative D call TRBD2 (6 bases). V was pared by 6 bases and J by 5 bases, with 14 bases between. Germline CDR1 is MGHDK and CDR2 is SYGVNS. The CDR3 sequence is 13 residues long. CDR3 region: CASSGGRPHEQYF. CDR3 nucleotide sequence: TGTGCCAGCAGCGGGGGACGGCCCCACGAGCAGTACTTC.

The V and J genes are TRBV20-1 and TRBJ1-2, with TRBD1 identical over 8 bases. CDR1 is DFQATT, CDR2 SNEGSKA, per germline (reference sequence). There are 10 residues in the CDR3. The CDR3 spells CSPGQGGYTF. The CDR3 DNA reads TGCAGCCCAGGACAGGGAGGCTACACCTTC.

Worth noting for this clonotype: Since a much larger clone is just one base distant, this may be a read error. The V call is TRBV4-3, the J call TRBJ1-6; D perhaps matches TRBD1 (6 bases). Germline V gene sequence: CDR1 LGHNA, CDR2 YSLEER. CDR3 size: 15 residues. CDR3 nucleotides: TGCGCCAACAGCCAAGGCAGGACAGCGAATTCACCCCTCCACTTT. Its translation is CANSQGRTANSPLHF.

This clonotype occurred once. The chain combines TRBV29-1 with TRBJ2-7, with 9 bases lining up with TRBD1. Trimming at V came to 7 bases and at J to 1 base, leaving 2 bases not matched to a gene. Germline values: CDR1 SQVTM, CDR2 ANQGSEA. The CDR3 covers 12 residues. CDR3 amino acids: CSGDRGSYEQYF. CDR3 nucleotides: TGCAGCGGTGACAGGGGGTCCTACGAGCAGTACTTC.

This clonotype turned up a few times. V is TRBV6-5 and J is TRBJ1-1; 7 nucleotides line up with TRBD1. J was trimmed by 1 base and V by 5 bases; bases with no gene match: 7. Germline CDR1 MNHEY, CDR2 SVGAGI. The CDR3 loop spans 15 amino acids. The CDR3 here is CASSGGTAPNTEAFF. The CDR3 nucleotides are TGTGCCAGCAGTGGAGGGACAGCCCCGAACACTGAAGCTTTCTTT.

This clonotype was picked up many times. V usage is TRBV7-2 and J usage is TRBJ1-5, with 7 bases lining up with TRBD1. Germline-derived CDR1 and CDR2 are SGHTA and FQGNSA. CDR3 length: 16 amino acids. V was clipped by 6 bases and J by 3 bases; unmatched bases: 11. The CDR3 DNA reads TGTGCCAGCAGGTCGGGGACAGCTCTCACCAATCAGCCCCAGCATTTT. This codes for CASRSGTALTNQPQHF.

The chain recombines TRBV6-1 with TRBJ1-2; D call uncertain. CDR3 size: 14 residues. Germline CDR1 reads MNHNS; CDR2 reads SASEGT. Trimming cost V 6 bases and J 3 bases, with 14 bases left between them. CDR3 residues: CASRVVQRDYGYTF. The CDR3 DNA reads TGTGCCAGCAGGGTGGTCCAAAGGGACTATGGCTACACCTTC.

This clonotype was seen many times. This chain connects TRBV7-9 to TRBJ2-7, with a possible D match to TRBD1 (5 bases). This CDR3 contains 13 residues. Germline V gene sequence: CDR1 SEHNR, CDR2 FQNEAQ (reference sequence). Trimming took off 1 base at V and 7 bases at J, with 11 bases between the two ends. The CDR3 is CASSLGTLREQYF. CDR3 DNA: TGTGCCAGCAGCTTAGGGACATTGAGGGAGCAGTACTTC.

This chain connects TRBV20-1 to TRBJ2-1, with D unclear. CDR1 is DFQATT and CDR2 is SNEGSKA in the germline V gene (reference sequence). V was cut by 5 bases and J by 10 bases, with 3 bases left in between. This CDR3 spans 8 amino acids. The CDR3 DNA follows: TGCAGTGCTTTCGAGCAGTTCTTC. Its protein product is CSAFEQFF.

This chain connects TRBV7-2 to TRBJ2-2; perhaps TRBD2 as D (5 bases). The CDR3 is 16 residues long. CDR1 is SGHTA and CDR2 is FQGNSA in the germline V gene. The ends were cut back, 4 bases at V and 7 bases at J, with 19 bases in the middle. The DNA of the CDR3 is TGTGCCAGCAGCTCGCAGAACCTAGCAGTCGGCGGGGAGCTGTTTTTT. Translating it yields CASSSQNLAVGGELFF.

This clonotype appeared many times. The chain couples TRBV9 to TRBJ2-5; D not certain. Looked up from germline, CDR1 is SGDLS and CDR2 is YYNGEE. Trimming removed 4 bases from V and 4 bases from J, with 11 bases in between. CDR3 size: 13 residues. The CDR3 protein is CASSPRMSETQYF. In DNA, the CDR3 is TGTGCCAGCAGCCCACGTATGTCAGAGACCCAGTACTTC.

This clonotype was recorded many times. CDR3 in DNA: TGTGCCAGCAGCCCAGGACAGAGCAGCTCCTACGAGCAGTACTTC. It translates to CASSPGQSSSYEQYF. This chain links TRBV7-9 with TRBJ2-7; TRBD1 is a possible D gene (6 bases). Germline-derived CDR1 and CDR2 are SEHNR and FQNEAQ (reference sequence). The CDR3 is made up of 15 amino acids. Trimming removed 5 bases from V and 0 bases from J, with 14 bases in between.

At least ten counts were recorded for this clonotype. The CDR3 spells CASSPEGSTNYGYTF. The CDR3 bases are TGCGCCAGCAGCCCCGAGGGCAGTACTAACTATGGCTACACCTTC. The genes are TRBV4-3 and TRBJ1-2, with D unresolved. Germline-derived CDR1 and CDR2 are LGHNA and YSLEER. V was clipped by 4 bases and J by 0 bases, with 12 bases between them. This CDR3 is 15 amino acids long.

This chain connects TRBV4-3 to TRBJ1-1; no reliable D call. The V gene's germline CDR1 is LGHNA and CDR2 YSLEER. With 5 bases removed from V and 3 bases from J, the gap between germline ends came to 16 bases. This CDR3 has 15 amino acids. For the CDR3, the DNA is TGCGCCAGCAGCGAAGTGGAGGGCGTCTACACTGAAGCTTTCTTT. Translating it yields CASSEVEGVYTEAFF.

This clonotype came up a few times. CDR3 protein: CASSPKRGGNTEAFF. CDR3 DNA sequence: TGTGCCAGCAGCCCAAAGAGGGGGGGGAACACTGAAGCTTTCTTT. The chain is built from TRBV11-2 and TRBJ1-1; TRBD1 might be the D (6 bases). The length of the CDR3 is 15 residues. V lost 5 bases and J 1 base, leaving 14 bases between the germline ends. Germline values: CDR1 SGHAT, CDR2 FQNNGV.

This clonotype was seen ten or more times. This chain uses TRBV5-5 with TRBJ1-5; 7 bases match TRBD1. CDR3 length equals 16 residues. The germline CDR1 and CDR2 sequences are SGHKS and YYEKEE (reference sequence). The ends lost 2 bases at V and 3 bases at J; junction bases unmatched: 8. CDR3: CASSFGQGQFNQPQHF. The CDR3 DNA sequence: TGTGCCAGCAGCTTTGGTCAGGGACAGTTCAATCAGCCCCAGCATTTT.

This clonotype was detected ten times or more. The J gene is TRBJ1-3, the V gene TRBV20-1; D might be TRBD1 (6 bases). V was shortened by 0 bases and J by 2 bases, with 8 bases between the two germline ends. Germline CDR1 and CDR2: DFQATT and SNEGSKA (reference sequence). This CDR3 has 14 amino acids. CDR3 bases: TGCAGTGCTAGAGACAGGGGCGCTGGAAACACCATATATTTT. Translation: CSARDRGAGNTIYF.

The sample holds many counts of this clonotype. This chain joins TRBV12-3 or TRBV12-4 and TRBJ1-1; D call uncertain. Trimming left V 3 bases short and J 4 bases short, with 12 bases between. The CDR3 is 14 residues long. In nucleotides, the CDR3 is TGTGCCAGCAGTTTCGGGTCGCTGGGCACTGAAGCTTTCTTT. Protein: CASSFGSLGTEAFF.

This chain uses TRBV5-1 with TRBJ2-7; TRBD1 is a possible D gene (6 bases). The CDR3 runs to 15 residues. CDR1 is SGHRS, CDR2 YFSETQ, per germline. V shed 2 bases and J shed 7 bases, with 19 bases lying between them. The CDR3: CASSLGQSSRGEQYF. As DNA, the CDR3 is TGCGCCAGCAGCTTAGGACAGTCGTCTCGCGGGGAGCAGTACTTC.

V and J are TRBV10-2 and TRBJ2-6; D unresolved. The CDR3 loop spans 13 amino acids. Germline V lookup: CDR1 WSHSY, CDR2 SAAADI. The V end was cut by 2 bases, the J end by 4 bases, with 3 bases between. The CDR3, as DNA: TGCGCCAGCAGTGAGATGGGGGCCAACGTCCTGACTTTC. Amino acid sequence: CASSEMGANVLTF.

In this sample, this clonotype turned up many times. The chain couples TRBV7-8 to TRBJ2-5; D remains unclear. V was pared by 5 bases and J by 2 bases, with 12 bases between. The CDR3 extends over 14 amino acids. CDR1 and CDR2 from the germline V gene are SGHVS and FQNEAQ. Written as DNA, the CDR3 is TGTGCCAGCAGCGCCGACCGCAGACAAGAGACCCAGTACTTC. Amino acids: CASSADRRQETQYF.

This clonotype was observed a handful of times. This rearrangement joins TRBV6-5 to TRBJ1-1; unclear D gene. Trimming took 6 bases from V and 5 from J, leaving 13 bases between them. The CDR3 covers 13 residues. Germline CDR1 reads MNHEY; CDR2 reads SVGAGI. Here the CDR3 DNA reads TGTGCCAGCAGACTTGGGCGCGGGACTGAAGCTTTCTTT. The encoded protein is CASRLGRGTEAFF.